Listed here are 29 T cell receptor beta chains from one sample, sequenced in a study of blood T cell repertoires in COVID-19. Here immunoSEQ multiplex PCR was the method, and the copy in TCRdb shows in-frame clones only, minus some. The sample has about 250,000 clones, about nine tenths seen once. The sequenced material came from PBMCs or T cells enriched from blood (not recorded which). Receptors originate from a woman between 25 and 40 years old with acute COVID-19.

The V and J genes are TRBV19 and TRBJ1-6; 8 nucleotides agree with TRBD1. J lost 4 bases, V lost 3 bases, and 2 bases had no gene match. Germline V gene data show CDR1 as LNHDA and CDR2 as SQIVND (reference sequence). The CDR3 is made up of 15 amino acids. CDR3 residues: CASSIRQGYNSPLHF. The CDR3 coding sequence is TGTGCCAGTAGTATCCGACAGGGGTATAATTCACCCCTCCACTTT.

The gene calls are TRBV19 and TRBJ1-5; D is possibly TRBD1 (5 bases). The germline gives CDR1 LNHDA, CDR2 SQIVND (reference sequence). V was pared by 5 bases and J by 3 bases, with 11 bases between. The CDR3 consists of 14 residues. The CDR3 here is CASSGRGDNQPQHF. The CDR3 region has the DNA TGTGCCAGTAGTGGGAGGGGAGACAATCAGCCCCAGCATTTT. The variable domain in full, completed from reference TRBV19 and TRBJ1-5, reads DGGITQSPKYLFRKEGQNVTLSCEQNLNHDAMYWYRQDPGQGLRLIYYSQIVNDFQKGDIAEGYSVSREKKESFPLTVTSAQKNPTAFYLCASSGRGDNQPQHFGDGTRLSIL.

CDR3 coding DNA: TGTGCCAGCAGCCCTCACCCAGACAAGGGAAACACCATATATTTT. As protein: CASSPHPDKGNTIYF. The chain joins TRBV7-6 to TRBJ1-3; no reliable D call. The CDR3 is 15 residues long. Trimming shortened V by 5 bases and J by 4 bases, and 15 bases separated the two germline ends. Per the germline V gene, CDR1 is SGHVS and CDR2 is FNYEAQ.

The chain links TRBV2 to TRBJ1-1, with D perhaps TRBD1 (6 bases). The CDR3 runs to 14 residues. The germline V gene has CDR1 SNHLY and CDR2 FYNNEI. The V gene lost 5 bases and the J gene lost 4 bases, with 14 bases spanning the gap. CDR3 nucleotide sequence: TGTGCCAGCAGTCTGGAAAGGGGGGGCACTGAAGCTTTCTTT. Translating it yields CASSLERGGTEAFF.

The DNA of the CDR3 is TGTGCCAGCAGCTTAGTGGCCGGGACTAATGAAAAACTGTTTTTT. Its translation is CASSLVAGTNEKLFF. J is TRBJ1-4 and V is TRBV7-2, with D unclear. This CDR3 has 15 amino acids. CDR1 is SGHTA and CDR2 is FQGNSA in the germline V gene. V shed 1 base and J shed 2 bases, with 8 bases lying between them. Full variable domain (rest looked up from reference TRBV7-2 and TRBJ1-4): GAGVSQSPSNKVTEKGKDVELRCDPISGHTALYWYRQSLGQGLEFLIYFQGNSAPDKSGLPSDRFSAERTGGSVSTLTIQRTQQEDSAVYLCASSLVAGTNEKLFFGSGTQLSVL.

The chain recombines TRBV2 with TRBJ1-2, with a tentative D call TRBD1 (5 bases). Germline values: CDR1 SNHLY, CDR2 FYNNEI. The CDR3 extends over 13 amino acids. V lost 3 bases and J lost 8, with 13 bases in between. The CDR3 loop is CASSEQGIYGYTF. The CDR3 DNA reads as TGTGCCAGCAGTGAGCAGGGAATATACGGCTACACCTTC.

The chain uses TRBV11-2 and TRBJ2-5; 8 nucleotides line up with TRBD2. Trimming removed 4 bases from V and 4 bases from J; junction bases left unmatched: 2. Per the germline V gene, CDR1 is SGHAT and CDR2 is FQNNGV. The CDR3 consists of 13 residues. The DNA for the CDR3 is TGTGCCAGCAGCTCACTAGCGGTAGAGACCCAGTACTTC. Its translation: CASSSLAVETQYF.

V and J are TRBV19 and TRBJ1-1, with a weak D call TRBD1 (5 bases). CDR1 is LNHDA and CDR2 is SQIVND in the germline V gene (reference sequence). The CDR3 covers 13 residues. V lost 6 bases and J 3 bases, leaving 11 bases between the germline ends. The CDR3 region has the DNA TGTGCCAGTAGCATTCTAGGGGACACTGAAGCTTTCTTT. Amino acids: CASSILGDTEAFF.

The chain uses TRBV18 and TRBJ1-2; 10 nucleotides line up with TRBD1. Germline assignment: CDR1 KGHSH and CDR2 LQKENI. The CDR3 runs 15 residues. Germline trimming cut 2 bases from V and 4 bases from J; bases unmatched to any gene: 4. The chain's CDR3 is CASSPDRGQGYGYTF. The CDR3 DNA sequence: TGTGCCAGCTCACCAGACAGGGGGCAGGGCTATGGCTACACCTTC.

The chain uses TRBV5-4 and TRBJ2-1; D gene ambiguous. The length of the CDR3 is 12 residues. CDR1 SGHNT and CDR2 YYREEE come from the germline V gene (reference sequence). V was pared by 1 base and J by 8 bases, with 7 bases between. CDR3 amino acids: CASSLMGDEQFF. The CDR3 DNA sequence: TGTGCCAGCAGCTTGATGGGCGATGAGCAGTTCTTC.

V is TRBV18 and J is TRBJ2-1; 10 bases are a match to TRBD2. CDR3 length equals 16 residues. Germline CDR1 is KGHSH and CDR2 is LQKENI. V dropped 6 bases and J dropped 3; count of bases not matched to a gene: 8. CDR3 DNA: TGTGCCAGCTCGCGGACTAGCGGAGACGACTACAATGAGCAGTTCTTC. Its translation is CASSRTSGDDYNEQFF.

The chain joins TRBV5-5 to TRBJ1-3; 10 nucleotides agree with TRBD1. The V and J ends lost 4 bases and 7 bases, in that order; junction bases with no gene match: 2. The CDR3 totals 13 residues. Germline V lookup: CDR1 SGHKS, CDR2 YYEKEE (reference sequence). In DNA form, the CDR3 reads TGTGCCAGCAGCCCGGACAGGGGGAACACCATATATTTT. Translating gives CASSPDRGNTIYF.

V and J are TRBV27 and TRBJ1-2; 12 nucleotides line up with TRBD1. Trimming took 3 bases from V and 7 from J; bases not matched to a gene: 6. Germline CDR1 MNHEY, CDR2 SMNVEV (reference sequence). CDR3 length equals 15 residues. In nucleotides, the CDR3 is TGTGCCAGCAGTTTGGGACAGGGGGCTCTTCGTGGCTACACCTTC. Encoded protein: CASSLGQGALRGYTF.

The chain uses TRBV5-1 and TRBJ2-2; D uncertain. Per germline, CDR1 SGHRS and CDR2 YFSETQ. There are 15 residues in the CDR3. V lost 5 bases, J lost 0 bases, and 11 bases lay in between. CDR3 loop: CASRNGSSNTGELFF. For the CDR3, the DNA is TGCGCCAGCAGAAACGGTAGCTCGAACACCGGGGAGCTGTTTTTT. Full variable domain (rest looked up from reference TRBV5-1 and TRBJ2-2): KAGVTQTPRYLIKTRGQQVTLSCSPISGHRSVSWYQQTPGQGLQFLFEYFSETQRNKGNFPGRFSGRQFSNSRSEMNVSTLELGDSALYLCASRNGSSNTGELFFGEGSRLTVL.

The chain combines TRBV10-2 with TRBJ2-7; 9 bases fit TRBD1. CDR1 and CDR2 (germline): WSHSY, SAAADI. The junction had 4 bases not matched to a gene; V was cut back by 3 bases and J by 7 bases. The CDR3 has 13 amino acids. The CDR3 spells CASSENRGLEQYF. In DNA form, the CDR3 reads TGCGCCAGCAGTGAAAACAGGGGGCTTGAGCAGTACTTC.

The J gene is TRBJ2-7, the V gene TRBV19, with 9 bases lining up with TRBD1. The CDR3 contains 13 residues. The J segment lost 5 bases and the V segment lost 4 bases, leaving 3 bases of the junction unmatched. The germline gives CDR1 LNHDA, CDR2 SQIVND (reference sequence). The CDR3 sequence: CASSRTGADEQYF. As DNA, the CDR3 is TGTGCCAGTAGTAGGACAGGGGCAGACGAGCAGTACTTC.

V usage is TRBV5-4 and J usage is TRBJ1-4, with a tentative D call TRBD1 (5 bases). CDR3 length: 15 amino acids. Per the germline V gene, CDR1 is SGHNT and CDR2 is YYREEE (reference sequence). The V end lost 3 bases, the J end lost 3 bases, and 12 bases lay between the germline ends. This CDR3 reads CASSSPGGANEKLFF. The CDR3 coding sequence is TGTGCCAGCAGCTCGCCGGGGGGGGCTAATGAAAAACTGTTTTTT. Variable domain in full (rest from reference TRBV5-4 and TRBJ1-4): ETGVTQSPTHLIKTRGQQVTLRCSSQSGHNTVSWYQQALGQGPQFIFQYYREEENGRGNFPPRFSGLQFPNYSSELNVNALELDDSALYLCASSSPGGANEKLFFGSGTQLSVL.

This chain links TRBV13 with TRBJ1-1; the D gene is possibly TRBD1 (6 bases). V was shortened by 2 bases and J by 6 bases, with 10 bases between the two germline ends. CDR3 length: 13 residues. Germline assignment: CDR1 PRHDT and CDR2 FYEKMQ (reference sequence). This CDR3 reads CASSLRGGSEAFF. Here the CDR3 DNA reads TGTGCCAGCAGCTTAAGGGGGGGCTCTGAAGCTTTCTTT. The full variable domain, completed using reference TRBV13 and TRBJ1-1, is AAGVIQSPRHLIKEKRETATLKCYPIPRHDTVYWYQQGPGQDPQFLISFYEKMQSDKGSIPDRFSAQQFSDYHSELNMSSLELGDSALYFCASSLRGGSEAFFGQGTRLTVV.

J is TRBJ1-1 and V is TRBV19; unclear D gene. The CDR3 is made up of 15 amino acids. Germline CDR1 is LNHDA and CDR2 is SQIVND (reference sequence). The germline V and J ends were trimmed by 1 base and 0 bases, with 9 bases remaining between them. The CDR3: CASSIGVLLNTEAFF. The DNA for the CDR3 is TGTGCCAGTAGTATAGGGGTACTATTGAACACTGAAGCTTTCTTT. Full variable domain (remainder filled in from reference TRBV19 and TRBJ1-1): DGGITQSPKYLFRKEGQNVTLSCEQNLNHDAMYWYRQDPGQGLRLIYYSQIVNDFQKGDIAEGYSVSREKKESFPLTVTSAQKNPTAFYLCASSIGVLLNTEAFFGQGTRLTVV.

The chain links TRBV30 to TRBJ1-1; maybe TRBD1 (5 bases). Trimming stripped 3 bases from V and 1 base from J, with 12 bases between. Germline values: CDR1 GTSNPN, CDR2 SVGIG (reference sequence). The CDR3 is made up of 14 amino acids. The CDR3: CAWSPGGWNTEAFF. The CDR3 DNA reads TGTGCCTGGAGCCCGGGGGGGTGGAACACTGAAGCTTTCTTT.

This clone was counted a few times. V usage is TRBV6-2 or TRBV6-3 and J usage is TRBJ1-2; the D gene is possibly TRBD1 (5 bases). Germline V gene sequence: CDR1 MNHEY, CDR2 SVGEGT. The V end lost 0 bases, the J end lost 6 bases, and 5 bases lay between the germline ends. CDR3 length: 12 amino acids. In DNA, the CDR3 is TGTGCCAGCAGTTACTCCAGGGATGGCTACACCTTC. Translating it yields CASSYSRDGYTF.

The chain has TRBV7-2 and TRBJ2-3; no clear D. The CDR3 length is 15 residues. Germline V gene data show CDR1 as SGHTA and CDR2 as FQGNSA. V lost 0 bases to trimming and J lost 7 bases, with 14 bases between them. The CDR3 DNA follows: TGTGCCAGCAGCTTAGCGCCTAAAGTTTCTTATACGCAGTATTTT. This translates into CASSLAPKVSYTQYF.

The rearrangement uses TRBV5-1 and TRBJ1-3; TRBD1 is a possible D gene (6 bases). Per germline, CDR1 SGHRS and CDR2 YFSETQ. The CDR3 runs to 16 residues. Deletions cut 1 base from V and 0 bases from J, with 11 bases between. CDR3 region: CASSLRGGSSGNTIYF. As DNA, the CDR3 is TGCGCCAGCAGCTTGCGGGGGGGCTCCTCTGGAAACACCATATATTTT. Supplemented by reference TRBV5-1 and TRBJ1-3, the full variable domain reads KAGVTQTPRYLIKTRGQQVTLSCSPISGHRSVSWYQQTPGQGLQFLFEYFSETQRNKGNFPGRFSGRQFSNSRSEMNVSTLELGDSALYLCASSLRGGSSGNTIYFGEGSWLTVV.

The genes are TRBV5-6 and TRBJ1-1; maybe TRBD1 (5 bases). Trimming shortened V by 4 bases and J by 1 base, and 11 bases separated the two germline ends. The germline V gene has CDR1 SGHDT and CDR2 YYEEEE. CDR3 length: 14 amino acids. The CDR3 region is CASSRDSKNTEAFF. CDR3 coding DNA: TGTGCCAGCAGCCGAGACAGCAAGAACACTGAAGCTTTCTTT.

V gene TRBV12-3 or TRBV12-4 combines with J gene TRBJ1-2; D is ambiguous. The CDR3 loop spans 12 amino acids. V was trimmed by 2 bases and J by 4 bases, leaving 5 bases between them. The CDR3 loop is CASSLLRYGYTF. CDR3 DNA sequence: TGTGCCAGCAGTTTACTGCGCTATGGCTACACCTTC.

CDR3 coding DNA: TGTGCCAGCAGTTACGATGGAGGAAACTATGGCTACACCTTC. It codes for CASSYDGGNYGYTF. The chain carries TRBV6-6 and TRBJ1-2, with D uncertain. V was shortened by 2 bases and J by 2 bases, with 9 bases between the two germline ends. The length of the CDR3 is 14 residues. Germline CDR1 and CDR2: MNHNY and SVGAGI (reference sequence).

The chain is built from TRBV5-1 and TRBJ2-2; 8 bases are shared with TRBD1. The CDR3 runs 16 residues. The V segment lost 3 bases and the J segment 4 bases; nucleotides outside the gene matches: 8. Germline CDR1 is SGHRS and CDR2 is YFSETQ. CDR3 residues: CASSSRTGRRTGELFF. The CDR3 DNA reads TGCGCCAGCAGCTCTAGGACAGGGCGGCGCACCGGGGAGCTGTTTTTT.

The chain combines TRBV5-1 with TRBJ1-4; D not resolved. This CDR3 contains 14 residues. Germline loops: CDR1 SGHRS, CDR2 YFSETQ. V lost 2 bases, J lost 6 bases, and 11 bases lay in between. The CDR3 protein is CASSFGEVDEKLFF. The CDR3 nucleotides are TGCGCCAGCAGCTTTGGAGAGGTTGATGAAAAACTGTTTTTT.

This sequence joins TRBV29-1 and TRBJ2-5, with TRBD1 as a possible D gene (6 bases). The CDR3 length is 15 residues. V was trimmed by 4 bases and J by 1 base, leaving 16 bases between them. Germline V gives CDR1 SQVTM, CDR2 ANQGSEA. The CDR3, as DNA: TGCAGCGTTGCGCTCCGGGACACCGGCCAAGAGACCCAGTACTTC. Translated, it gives CSVALRDTGQETQYF.